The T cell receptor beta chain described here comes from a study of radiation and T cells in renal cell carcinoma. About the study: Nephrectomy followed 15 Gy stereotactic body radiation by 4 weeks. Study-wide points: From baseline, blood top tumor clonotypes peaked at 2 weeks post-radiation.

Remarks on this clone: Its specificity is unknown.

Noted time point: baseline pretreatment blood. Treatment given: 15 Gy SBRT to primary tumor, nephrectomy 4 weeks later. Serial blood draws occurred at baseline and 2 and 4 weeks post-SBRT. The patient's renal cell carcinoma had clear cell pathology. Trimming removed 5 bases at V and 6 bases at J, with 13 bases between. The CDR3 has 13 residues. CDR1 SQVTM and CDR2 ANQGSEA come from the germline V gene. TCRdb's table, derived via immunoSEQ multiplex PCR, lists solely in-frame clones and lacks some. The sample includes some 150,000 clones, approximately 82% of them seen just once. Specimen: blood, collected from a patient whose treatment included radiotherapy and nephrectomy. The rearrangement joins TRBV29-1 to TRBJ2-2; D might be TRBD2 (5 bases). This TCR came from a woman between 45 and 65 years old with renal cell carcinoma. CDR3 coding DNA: TGCAGCGTTAACGGGGATACACCCGGGGAGCTGTTTTTT. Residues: CSVNGDTPGELFF.